These 23 T cell receptor beta chains originate from one sample sequenced in a study of PD-1 blockade in classical Hodgkin lymphoma. Data came from immunoSEQ multiplex PCR; TCRdb stores just in-frame clones and leaves some out. The sample records around 46,000 clones, nearly 90% being singletons. As for time point: cycle 4 day 1 (C4D1), after about 6 weeks of nivolumab. Each patient experienced a relapse that followed autologous stem cell transplantation, and brentuximab vedotin exposure varied. The input for sequencing was peripheral blood mononuclear cells (PBMCs), taken before the fourth cycle of nivolumab. These receptors originate from a human donor with classical Hodgkin lymphoma.

The chain uses TRBV5-1 and TRBJ1-3, with unresolved D. This CDR3 region has 16 residues. V lost 0 bases and J lost 0, with 10 bases in between. Germline CDR1 is SGHRS and CDR2 is YFSETQ. The CDR3 DNA reads TGCGCCAGCAGCTTGGATCTGTTGAGCTCTGGAAACACCATATATTTT. As protein: CASSLDLLSSGNTIYF.

The chain is built from TRBV9 and TRBJ2-3; TRBD2 agrees at 8 bases. Trimming took 2 bases from V and 0 from J; bases not matched to a gene: 5. CDR1 and CDR2 (germline): SGDLS, YYNGEE. The CDR3 runs 16 residues. In DNA form, the CDR3 reads TGTGCCAGCAGCGTCGGTAGCGGGATGAGCACAGATACGCAGTATTTT. Its translation is CASSVGSGMSTDTQYF.

The chain's CDR3 is CASGPTSYGYTF. In DNA, the CDR3 is TGTGCCAGCGGCCCCACGTCCTATGGCTACACCTTC. V usage is TRBV5-6 and J usage is TRBJ1-2; D is unresolved. With 7 bases removed from V and 4 bases from J, the gap between germline ends came to 11 bases. The CDR3 has 12 amino acids. Germline V gene data show CDR1 as SGHDT and CDR2 as YYEEEE. The full variable domain, rest sourced from reference TRBV5-6 and TRBJ1-2, is DAGVTQSPTHLIKTRGQQVTLRCSPKSGHDTVSWYQQALGQGPQFIFQYYEEEERQRGNFPDRFSGHQFPNYSSELNVNALLLGDSALYLCASGPTSYGYTFGSGTRLTVV.

This clone occurred once. The chain joins TRBV7-8 to TRBJ2-3; D not certain. This CDR3 has 14 amino acids. With 1 base removed from V and 2 bases from J, the gap between germline ends came to 7 bases. Germline loops: CDR1 SGHVS, CDR2 FQNEAQ. CDR3 in DNA: TGTGCCAGCAGCTTAGTAAGGATCACAGATACGCAGTATTTT. Translating gives CASSLVRITDTQYF.

The V and J genes are TRBV18 and TRBJ2-7; D ambiguous. The V gene's germline CDR1 is KGHSH and CDR2 LQKENI. The CDR3 length is 17 residues. Deletions cut 0 bases from V and 0 bases from J, with 15 bases between. CDR3 nucleotide sequence: TGTGCCAGCTCACCACCCTTTTTTACCCGAAGCTCCTACGAGCAGTACTTC. Translation gives CASSPPFFTRSSYEQYF.

Only a few counts were recorded for this clone. The chain is built from TRBV6-1 and TRBJ1-2; a weak D match, TRBD1 (5 bases). CDR1 MNHNS and CDR2 SASEGT come from the germline V gene. The CDR3 spans 13 residues. V gave up 3 bases and J gave up 4 bases, with 9 bases separating them. In DNA form, the CDR3 reads TGTGCCAGCAGTGACAGGGAAGCCTATGGCTACACCTTC. Protein: CASSDREAYGYTF.

Only one count was recorded for this clone. This sequence joins TRBV2 and TRBJ1-2; no clear D. V was pared by 3 bases and J by 1 base, with 9 bases between. This CDR3 contains 14 residues. CDR1 SNHLY and CDR2 FYNNEI come from the germline V gene. The CDR3 spells CASSDVSVNYGYTF. In nucleotides, the CDR3 is TGTGCCAGCAGTGACGTATCAGTTAACTATGGCTACACCTTC.

CDR3 in DNA: TGTGCCAGCAGCTTGGGACTAGCGGGAGGGCCTGGCACAGATACGCAGTATTTT. This sequence encodes CASSLGLAGGPGTDTQYF. The rearrangement joins TRBV5-8 to TRBJ2-3; TRBD2 matches at 14 bases. The CDR3 contains 18 residues. CDR1 and CDR2 (germline): SGHTS, YDEGEE. The V and J ends lost 0 bases and 1 base, in that order; junction bases with no gene match: 4.

The chain carries TRBV6-5 and TRBJ1-3, with TRBD1 identical over 8 bases. This CDR3 is 16 amino acids long. Trimming took 0 bases from V and 1 from J; bases not matched to a gene: 2. Germline V gene data show CDR1 as MNHEY and CDR2 as SVGAGI. The CDR3 here is CASSYSNRGSGNTIYF. Written as DNA, the CDR3 is TGTGCCAGCAGTTACTCGAACAGGGGGTCTGGAAACACCATATATTTT.

V usage is TRBV10-2 and J usage is TRBJ2-7; weak D call: TRBD2 (5 bases). CDR1 and CDR2 (germline): WSHSY, SAAADI. The V and J ends lost 7 bases and 6 bases respectively, with 13 bases between them. This CDR3 is 12 amino acids long. CDR3 nucleotides: TGCGCCAGCACAGCGGCGAAGGGCGAGCAGTACTTC. This encodes CASTAAKGEQYF.

V and J are TRBV19 and TRBJ1-1, with D hard to call. This CDR3 comprises 13 residues. V lost 5 bases, J lost 2 bases, and 9 bases lay in between. The germline gives CDR1 LNHDA, CDR2 SQIVND (reference sequence). CDR3 DNA: TGTGCCAGTAGTTTAAACAGTAACACTGAAGCTTTCTTT. Its translation: CASSLNSNTEAFF.

The rearrangement links TRBV9 to TRBJ2-5, with a possible D match to TRBD2 (5 bases). CDR3 length: 15 amino acids. V gave up 1 base and J gave up 2 bases, with 12 bases separating them. Per germline, CDR1 SGDLS and CDR2 YYNGEE. CDR3 DNA sequence: TGTGCCAGCAGCGTAACTATTGGGGAGCAAGAGACCCAGTACTTC. It translates to CASSVTIGEQETQYF.

The chain has TRBV6-5 and TRBJ2-1; 8 bases match TRBD2. The CDR3 contains 15 residues. The V gene's germline CDR1 is MNHEY and CDR2 SVGAGI. V was clipped by 6 bases and J by 2 bases; unmatched bases: 6. The CDR3 region is CASRRSGSPYNEQFF. CDR3 nucleotide sequence: TGTGCCAGCAGGAGGAGCGGGAGCCCCTACAATGAGCAGTTCTTC.

This chain links TRBV7-8 with TRBJ2-1; 8 bases map to TRBD2. In germline, CDR1 is SGHVS, CDR2 FQNEAQ. CDR3 size: 13 residues. V was clipped by 10 bases and J by 8 bases; unmatched bases: 10. DNA of the CDR3: TGTGCCACCTCCAGCGGGAGACGGGATGAGCAGTTCTTC. Translation: CATSSGRRDEQFF.

The V call is TRBV5-6, the J call TRBJ2-1; weak D call: TRBD2 (6 bases). Looked up from germline, CDR1 is SGHDT and CDR2 is YYEEEE. The CDR3 runs to 15 residues. Trimming removed 2 bases at V and 6 bases at J, with 15 bases between. The CDR3 region is CASSLTGGNGNEQFF. CDR3 nucleotides: TGTGCCAGCAGCTTAACTGGCGGGAACGGCAATGAGCAGTTCTTC.

V and J are TRBV14 and TRBJ1-2; D may be TRBD1 (5 bases). The CDR3 length is 14 residues. The germline V and J ends were trimmed by 0 bases and 3 bases, with 8 bases remaining between them. Germline lookup yields CDR1 SGHDN and CDR2 FVKESK. The CDR3 spells CASSQEGAYYGYTF. The CDR3 nucleotides are TGTGCCAGCAGCCAAGAAGGGGCCTACTATGGCTACACCTTC.

The rearrangement links TRBV7-3 to TRBJ2-7; possible D gene TRBD2, 7 bases. The germline V and J ends were trimmed by 4 bases and 3 bases, with 16 bases remaining between them. The germline V gene encodes CDR1 SGHTA and CDR2 FQGTGA. The CDR3 loop spans 15 amino acids. CDR3 sequence reads: CASSYGVGGGYEQYF. In DNA form, the CDR3 reads TGTGCCAGCAGCTATGGAGTGGGAGGGGGCTACGAGCAGTACTTC.

The chain joins TRBV4-1 to TRBJ2-7; possibly TRBD1 for D (6 bases). The length of the CDR3 is 17 residues. Germline CDR1 MGHRA, CDR2 YSYEKL. V was shortened by 3 bases and J by 4 bases, with 22 bases between the two germline ends. CDR3: CASSHLEAVDRLYEQYF. As DNA, the CDR3 is TGCGCCAGCAGCCATTTAGAGGCCGTGGACAGACTTTACGAGCAGTACTTC.

This clone was seen only a few times. J is TRBJ2-3 and V is TRBV5-6; 8 bases are a match to TRBD2. The germline V gene encodes CDR1 SGHDT and CDR2 YYEEEE. With V trimmed by 1 base and J by 4 bases, 8 bases remained unmatched. CDR3 length equals 16 residues. CDR3: CASSLTATSVSDTQYF. In DNA, the CDR3 is TGTGCCAGCAGCTTGACCGCGACTAGCGTTTCAGATACGCAGTATTTT.

The rearrangement joins TRBV7-9 to TRBJ1-4, with a tentative D call TRBD1 (6 bases). CDR3 length equals 14 residues. The germline V gene has CDR1 SEHNR and CDR2 FQNEAQ (reference sequence). Trimming cost V 5 bases and J 3 bases, with 10 bases left between them. In DNA, the CDR3 is TGTGCCAGCAGCGCACAGGGAGCTAATGAAAAACTGTTTTTT. Translation gives CASSAQGANEKLFF.

The gene calls are TRBV27 and TRBJ2-7, with D perhaps being TRBD1 or TRBD2 (6 bases each). The CDR3 is 16 amino acids. Per germline, CDR1 MNHEY and CDR2 SMNVEV (reference sequence). Trimming shortened V by 6 bases and J by 0 bases, and 18 bases separated the two germline ends. The CDR3 loop reads CASRNWSGAGSYEQYF. The CDR3 DNA is TGTGCCAGCAGAAACTGGTCGGGGGCCGGCTCCTACGAGCAGTACTTC.

The DNA of the CDR3 is TGTGCCAGCAGCGCTCCCGGGACAGGGAAGTTCCCCGAGCAGTACTTC. Translating it yields CASSAPGTGKFPEQYF. The rearrangement joins TRBV9 to TRBJ2-7; 9 bases map to TRBD1. The trim removed 3 bases at V and 6 bases at J, leaving 13 bases unmatched. Germline CDR1 is SGDLS and CDR2 is YYNGEE. The CDR3 spans 16 residues. Full variable domain (outside the CDR3, taken from reference TRBV9 and TRBJ2-7): DSGVTQTPKHLITATGQRVTLRCSPRSGDLSVYWYQQSLDQGLQFLIQYYNGEERAKGNILERFSAQQFPDLHSELNLSSLELGDSALYFCASSAPGTGKFPEQYFGPGTRLTVT.

The chain uses TRBV11-3 and TRBJ1-3; 7 bases are a match to TRBD1. This CDR3 is 14 amino acids long. CDR1 is SGHNT, CDR2 YENEEA, per germline. The ends lost 5 bases at V and 2 bases at J; junction bases unmatched: 3. The CDR3 reads CASSTTGAGNTIYF. The CDR3 DNA sequence: TGTGCCAGCAGCACCACAGGGGCTGGAAACACCATATATTTT.